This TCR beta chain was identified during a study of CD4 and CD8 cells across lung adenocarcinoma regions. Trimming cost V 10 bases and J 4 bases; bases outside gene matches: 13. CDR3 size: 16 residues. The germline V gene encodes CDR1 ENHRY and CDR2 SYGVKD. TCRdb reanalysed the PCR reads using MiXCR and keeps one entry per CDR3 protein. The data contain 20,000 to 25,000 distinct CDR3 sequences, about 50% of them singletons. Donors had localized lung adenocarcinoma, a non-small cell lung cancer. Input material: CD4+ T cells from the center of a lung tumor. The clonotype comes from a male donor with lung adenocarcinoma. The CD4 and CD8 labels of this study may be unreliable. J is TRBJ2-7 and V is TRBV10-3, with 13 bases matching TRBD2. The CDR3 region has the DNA TGTGCCACTCAGTCGGCTACTAGCGGGAGGGTTTACGAGCAGTACTTC. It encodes CATQSATSGRVYEQYF.